Listed here are 13 T cell receptor beta chains from one sample, sequenced in a study of blood T cell repertoires in COVID-19. The table came from immunoSEQ multiplex PCR; TCRdb's copy has only in-frame clones and leaves some out. The data hold 160,000 or so clones, with about four fifths observed a single time. The sample comprised peripheral blood. The receptors come from a man in his sixties with acute or convalescent COVID-19.

The gene calls are TRBV5-1 and TRBJ1-1; D ambiguous. Germline CDR1 is SGHRS and CDR2 is YFSETQ. Trimming removed 0 bases at V and 1 base at J, with 7 bases between. The CDR3 runs 14 residues. The CDR3 DNA reads as TGCGCCAGCAGCTTGGACAGCTCGAACACTGAAGCTTTCTTT. This encodes CASSLDSSNTEAFF.

V gene TRBV6-6 combines with J gene TRBJ2-2; tentative D call: TRBD1 (5 bases). Trimming shortened V by 7 bases and J by 6 bases, and 12 bases separated the two germline ends. The CDR3 totals 13 residues. Germline V CDR1 and CDR2: MNHNY, SVGAGI (reference sequence). In DNA, the CDR3 is TGTGCCAGCACCCCGACAGTAGCCGGGGAGCTGTTTTTT. Residues: CASTPTVAGELFF.

The chain recombines TRBV6-2 or TRBV6-3 with TRBJ2-7; D remains ambiguous. Per the germline V gene, CDR1 is MNHEY and CDR2 is SVGEGT. Trimming stripped 6 bases from V and 0 bases from J, with 12 bases between. The CDR3 runs to 14 residues. The CDR3 region has the DNA TGTGCCAGCAGACCTCGGGTCTCCTCCTACGAGCAGTACTTC. It translates to CASRPRVSSYEQYF.

This chain links TRBV7-8 with TRBJ1-5, with D uncertain. The germline CDR1 and CDR2 sequences are SGHVS and FQNEAQ. There are 16 residues in the CDR3. The germline V and J ends were trimmed by 2 bases and 1 base, with 12 bases remaining between them. The CDR3 spells CASSLRSGISNQPQHF. In nucleotides, the CDR3 is TGTGCCAGCAGCTTAAGGTCGGGAATAAGCAATCAGCCCCAGCATTTT. The full variable domain, completed using reference TRBV7-8 and TRBJ1-5, is GAGVSQSPRYKVAKRGQDVALRCDPISGHVSLFWYQQALGQGPEFLTYFQNEAQLDKSGLPSDRFFAERPEGSVSTLKIQRTQQEDSAVYLCASSLRSGISNQPQHFGDGTRLSIL.

This rearrangement joins TRBV28 to TRBJ1-3; D is uncertain. The V end lost 6 bases, the J end lost 0 bases, and 18 bases lay between the germline ends. This CDR3 is 17 amino acids long. Germline V gene sequence: CDR1 MDHEN, CDR2 SYDVKM. The CDR3 coding sequence is TGTGCCAGCAGGACACCCAATCCGACATCCTCTGGAAACACCATATATTTT. Its translation is CASRTPNPTSSGNTIYF.

The rearrangement joins TRBV24-1 to TRBJ2-2; D ambiguous. The ends were cut back, 5 bases at V and 1 base at J, with 7 bases in the middle. Germline CDR1 is KGHDR and CDR2 is SFDVKD. This CDR3 region has 14 residues. In nucleotides, the CDR3 is TGTGCCACCAGTGGGTACGGGAACACCGGGGAGCTGTTTTTT. Amino acid sequence: CATSGYGNTGELFF.

The chain uses TRBV4-3 and TRBJ2-2, with D tentatively TRBD1 (6 bases). The V gene lost 1 base and the J gene lost 4 bases, with 10 bases spanning the gap. The CDR3 has 15 residues. The germline CDR1 and CDR2 sequences are LGHNA and YSLEER. The CDR3 DNA reads as TGCGCCAGCAGCCAAGCAGGGGCTGGCACCGGGGAGCTGTTTTTT. It yields the protein CASSQAGAGTGELFF.

This clone has a single count. V is TRBV5-1 and J is TRBJ2-2; TRBD2 aligns across 9 bases. Germline lookup yields CDR1 SGHRS and CDR2 YFSETQ. With 2 bases clipped from V and 1 base from J, the junction kept 15 bases outside the gene matches. This CDR3 is built from 20 residues. The chain's CDR3 is CASSFRLKGSAGGNTGELFF. The CDR3 nucleotides are TGCGCCAGCAGCTTTCGACTAAAAGGTTCAGCGGGAGGGAACACCGGGGAGCTGTTTTTT. The full variable domain, in which reference TRBV5-1 and TRBJ2-2 provide the parts outside the CDR3, is KAGVTQTPRYLIKTRGQQVTLSCSPISGHRSVSWYQQTPGQGLQFLFEYFSETQRNKGNFPGRFSGRQFSNSRSEMNVSTLELGDSALYLCASSFRLKGSAGGNTGELFFGEGSRLTVL.

V and J are TRBV7-2 and TRBJ2-7, with D perhaps matching TRBD2 (6 bases). The germline gives CDR1 SGHTA, CDR2 FQGNSA. Trimming cost V 4 bases and J 0 bases, with 16 bases left between them. The CDR3 is 16 amino acids. CDR3 amino acids: CASSSPRDWSSYEQYF. DNA of the CDR3: TGTGCCAGCAGCTCCCCCCGGGACTGGAGCTCCTACGAGCAGTACTTC.

This clone was detected only once. The chain is built from TRBV7-2 and TRBJ2-7; 9 bases match TRBD2. Trimming removed 3 bases from V and 3 bases from J; junction bases left unmatched: 9. Germline V CDR1 and CDR2: SGHTA, FQGNSA. The CDR3 has 16 amino acids. The CDR3 sequence: CASSLGSGGLNYEQYF. Here the CDR3 DNA reads TGTGCCAGCAGCTTGGGTAGCGGGGGTCTCAACTACGAGCAGTACTTC.

In DNA form, the CDR3 reads TGTGCCAGCAGCCAAGGAGCGGGGGACTATACTTACGAGCAGTACTTC. It codes for CASSQGAGDYTYEQYF. The V and J genes are TRBV4-2 and TRBJ2-7; 8 nucleotides agree with TRBD2. Germline CDR1 LGHNA, CDR2 YNFKEQ. This CDR3 is built from 16 residues. V gave up 1 base and J gave up 4 bases; unmatched junction bases: 9.

This clone was counted a single time. The chain couples TRBV7-2 to TRBJ2-5; TRBD1 matches at 8 bases. Losses at the gene ends were 5 bases for V and 5 bases for J; bases not matched to a gene: 10. CDR3 length: 15 amino acids. The germline V gene has CDR1 SGHTA and CDR2 FQGNSA. CDR3 in DNA: TGTGCCAGCAGCCCAGGGGACAGGCTGATGGAGACCCAGTACTTC. Translating gives CASSPGDRLMETQYF.

V and J are TRBV19 and TRBJ1-4, with a weak D call TRBD1 (5 bases). CDR1 is LNHDA and CDR2 is SQIVND in the germline V gene (reference sequence). The V end lost 10 bases, the J end lost 3 bases, and 18 bases lay between the germline ends. The CDR3 runs to 15 residues. In nucleotides, the CDR3 is TGTGCCATCTCACCTGGTGACAGCTCTAATGAAAAACTGTTTTTT. The encoded protein is CAISPGDSSNEKLFF.